Listed below are T cell receptor beta chains from one sample, sequenced in a study of shared clonotypes between healthy human individuals. Assay: immunoSEQ multiplex PCR; the TCRdb copy retains only in-frame clones and omits some. The sample has roughly 1,800,000 clones; roughly 94% are singletons. Sequencing was done on a sample of naive CD8+ T cells sorted from blood. These receptors came from a man aged 18 to 29 in good health. The CDR3 runs from the conserved cysteine through the conserved F or W. Each record gives: V gene, clone size, D gene, J gene, CDR3 protein, CDR3 DNA. A D gene is named only where the DNA matches it firmly. Clone size is not always given. Where it is, it says once, few, many or a class for expanded clones.

TRBV20-1,.,.,TRBJ1-1,CSARGEAEAFF,TGCAGTGCTAGAGGGGAGGCTGAAGCTTTCTTT
TRBV7-6,.,.,TRBJ2-7,CASSPETESYEQYF,TGTGCCAGCAGCCCCGAGACAGAAAGCTACGAGCAGTACTTC
TRBV6-4,.,TRBD2,TRBJ2-7,CASSDSPPGGNSYEQYF,TGTGCCAGCAGTGACTCCCCCCCGGGGGGTAACTCCTACGAGCAGTACTTC
TRBV4-1,.,.,TRBJ2-1,CASSLVGQYEQFF,TGCGCCAGCAGCCTCGTAGGACAGTATGAGCAGTTCTTC
TRBV5-1,.,TRBD1,TRBJ2-7,CASSWAPQGTGIVYEQYF,TGCGCCAGCAGCTGGGCCCCCCAGGGGACAGGGATTGTTTACGAGCAGTACTTC
TRBV30,.,.,TRBJ2-7,CAWSVYNYEQYF,TGTGCCTGGAGTGTTTACAATTACGAGCAGTACTTC
TRBV27,.,.,TRBJ2-7,CASSLTGAPEQYF,TGTGCCAGCAGTTTAACGGGGGCACCCGAGCAGTACTTC
TRBV10-3,.,.,TRBJ2-7,CAISESPGSSYEQYF,TGTGCCATCAGTGAATCCCCAGGGAGCTCCTACGAGCAGTACTTC
TRBV7-6,.,.,TRBJ2-3,CASSSLAVPSDTQYF,TGTGCCAGCAGCTCATTAGCAGTCCCCTCAGATACGCAGTATTTT
TRBV27,once,.,TRBJ1-6,CASSLDDNSPLHF,TGTGCCAGCAGTTTGGACGATAATTCACCCCTCCACTTT
TRBV9,.,TRBD2,TRBJ2-5,CASSGTSGQETQYF,TGTGCCAGCAGCGGGACTAGCGGCCAAGAGACCCAGTACTTC
TRBV6-5,.,.,TRBJ2-1,CASSYSVGEIYNEQFF,TGTGCCAGCAGTTACTCAGTGGGAGAGATCTACAATGAGCAGTTCTTC
TRBV7-6,.,.,TRBJ2-7,CASSLGGARYEQYF,TGTGCCAGCAGCTTAGGGGGGGCGAGGTACGAGCAGTACTTC
TRBV6-6,.,TRBD2,TRBJ2-1,CASSPSGGYNEQFF,TGTGCCAGCAGTCCTAGCGGGGGGTACAATGAGCAGTTCTTC
TRBV27,.,.,TRBJ1-5,CASSFTNQPQHF,TGTGCCAGCAGTTTTACCAATCAGCCCCAGCATTTT
TRBV15,.,TRBD1,TRBJ2-7,CATSRDLGQGSYEQYF,TGTGCCACCAGCAGAGATCTTGGACAGGGGAGCTACGAGCAGTACTTC
TRBV10-3,.,.,TRBJ2-7,CAISEGQPYEQYF,TGTGCCATCAGTGAAGGACAGCCCTACGAGCAGTACTTC
TRBV5-6,.,.,TRBJ1-1,CASSIRAQKDTEAFF,TGTGCCAGCAGCATCCGGGCTCAAAAGGACACTGAAGCTTTCTTT
TRBV27,.,.,TRBJ1-5,CASRGLGAGVGPPQHF,TGTGCCAGCAGAGGACTCGGGGCGGGGGTGGGTCCGCCCCAGCATTTT
TRBV6-5,once,.,TRBJ2-3,CASRPGYTDTQYF,TGTGCCAGCAGGCCAGGTTACACAGATACGCAGTATTTT
TRBV30,.,.,TRBJ1-1,CAWTSGDTEAFF,TGTGCCTGGACTAGTGGGGACACTGAAGCTTTCTTT
TRBV6-5,.,.,TRBJ2-2,CASSYLGGETGELFF,TGTGCCAGCAGTTATTTAGGAGGTGAAACCGGGGAGCTGTTTTTT
TRBV27,.,.,TRBJ2-5,CASSPILRALSPTKETQYF,TGTGCCAGCAGTCCAATTCTCCGGGCCCTCAGCCCCACCAAAGAGACCCAGTACTTC
TRBV6-5,.,.,TRBJ1-2,CASSYATGYTF,TGTGCCAGCAGTTACGCCACCGGCTACACCTTC
TRBV19,.,TRBD1,TRBJ1-5,CASTPGGAVQPQHF,TGTGCCAGTACCCCAGGGGGGGCGGTTCAGCCCCAGCATTTT
TRBV2,once,.,TRBJ2-7,CASSERSTSYEQYF,TGTGCCAGCAGTGAAAGGTCGACCTCCTACGAGCAGTACTTC
TRBV4-1,once,.,TRBJ2-5,CASSQESGVETQYF,TGCGCCAGCAGCCAAGAGTCGGGGGTGGAGACCCAGTACTTC
TRBV27,.,.,TRBJ2-7,CASSQTVSYEQYF,TGTGCCAGCAGCCAAACAGTCTCCTACGAGCAGTACTTC
TRBV27,.,.,TRBJ2-7,CASIGRAPTYEQYF,TGTGCCAGCATAGGCAGGGCCCCTACCTACGAGCAGTACTTC
TRBV5-1,.,TRBD1,TRBJ2-3,CASSPTPTGGGVDTQYF,TGCGCCAGCAGCCCGACCCCCACAGGGGGCGGCGTAGATACGCAGTATTTT
TRBV7-9,.,TRBD1,TRBJ2-2,CASSVLTGRGTGELFF,TGTGCCAGCAGCGTCCTGACAGGGCGAGGGACCGGGGAGCTGTTTTTT
TRBV13,.,.,TRBJ1-2,CASSFQGHYGYTF,TGTGCCAGCAGCTTTCAGGGACACTATGGCTACACCTTC
TRBV7-9,.,.,TRBJ2-1,CASSLSPIGSYNEQFF,TGTGCCAGCAGCCTTTCCCCCATTGGCTCCTACAATGAGCAGTTCTTC
TRBV2,.,.,TRBJ2-2,CASSEGLGQMNTGELFF,TGTGCCAGCAGTGAAGGGTTGGGGCAGATGAACACCGGGGAGCTGTTTTTT
TRBV13,.,.,TRBJ1-1,CASSLESTNTEAFF,TGTGCCAGCAGCTTAGAATCCACAAACACTGAAGCTTTCTTT
TRBV20-1,.,.,TRBJ1-1,CSVRTEGEAFF,TGCAGTGTAAGGACAGAGGGTGAAGCTTTCTTT
TRBV13,.,.,TRBJ2-1,CASLGRAAYNEQFF,TGTGCCAGCTTAGGGCGGGCTGCCTACAATGAGCAGTTCTTC
TRBV4-1,.,TRBD1,TRBJ2-4,CASSQSQGAKNIQYF,TGCGCCAGCAGCCAGTCACAGGGGGCCAAAAACATTCAGTACTTC
TRBV28,.,TRBD1,TRBJ2-7,CASSHWDRETDEQYF,TGTGCCAGCAGTCACTGGGACAGGGAGACCGACGAGCAGTACTTC
TRBV4-3,.,.,TRBJ2-5,CASSQDVGGRGSAQYF,TGCGCCAGCAGCCAAGACGTGGGGGGACGCGGGTCCGCCCAGTACTTC
TRBV4-3,.,.,TRBJ1-5,CASSRDPNQPQHF,TGCGCCAGCAGCCGAGATCCGAATCAGCCCCAGCATTTT
TRBV9,.,TRBD1,TRBJ2-7,CASGTDPGYEQYF,TGTGCCAGCGGGACAGATCCTGGCTACGAGCAGTACTTC
TRBV6-6,.,.,TRBJ2-5,CASSYGSGQETQYF,TGTGCCAGCAGTTACGGGTCAGGCCAAGAGACCCAGTACTTC
TRBV6-4,.,.,TRBJ2-1,CASSTGRFGNEQFF,TGTGCCAGCAGTACAGGGCGGTTCGGCAATGAGCAGTTCTTC
TRBV27,.,.,TRBJ1-5,CASSLVGSVQPQHF,TGTGCCAGCAGTTTGGTGGGGTCGGTTCAGCCCCAGCATTTT
TRBV15,.,.,TRBJ2-2,CATSRVKGTGELFF,TGTGCCACCAGCAGAGTTAAGGGCACCGGGGAGCTGTTTTTT
TRBV5-5,.,.,TRBJ2-7,CASSLVSVGYEQYF,TGTGCCAGCAGCTTGGTCAGTGTTGGCTACGAGCAGTACTTC
TRBV4-2,.,TRBD2,TRBJ2-1,CASSQDWASGGNEQFF,TGTGCCAGCAGCCAAGACTGGGCTAGCGGGGGCAATGAGCAGTTCTTC
TRBV29-1,.,TRBD1,TRBJ2-5,CSVVARDRGPQETQYF,TGCAGCGTTGTGGCCCGGGACAGGGGGCCGCAAGAGACCCAGTACTTC
TRBV30,.,TRBD1,TRBJ1-1,CAWSAVDRSTEAFF,TGTGCCTGGAGTGCGGTGGACAGGAGCACTGAAGCTTTCTTT
TRBV29-1,.,.,TRBJ2-3,CSVPGHITDTQYF,TGCAGCGTTCCGGGACACATCACAGATACGCAGTATTTT